This is a list of T cell receptor beta chains from one sample in a study of blood T cell repertoires in COVID-19. Using immunoSEQ multiplex PCR, the repertoire was profiled, and TCRdb retains in-frame clones only, with some absent. The sample holds some 220,000 clones, around 90% seen once. Sequencing input: peripheral blood. The receptor set was obtained from a man aged 25 to 45 with COVID-19, enrolled during active disease. The conserved cysteine and the conserved F or W are not part of the CDR3 here. Clone size, where shown, is once, few, many, or a class for clones that have expanded.

abundance: .; len: 13; j_gene: TRBJ2-7; v_gene: TRBV9; CDR3aa: ASTLRRPSSYEQY
abundance: .; len: 15; j_gene: TRBJ2-7; v_gene: TRBV7-2; CDR3aa: ASSEYSGGRQKNEQY
abundance: .; len: 12; j_gene: TRBJ1-6; v_gene: TRBV7-3; CDR3aa: ASSLDGEWAPLH
abundance: .; len: 13; j_gene: TRBJ1-5; v_gene: TRBV2; CDR3aa: ASTPDRYSNQPQH
abundance: .; len: 12; j_gene: TRBJ1-2; v_gene: TRBV9; CDR3aa: ASTPGTTDYGYT
abundance: .; len: 12; j_gene: TRBJ1-2; v_gene: TRBV3-1/TRBV3-2; CDR3aa: ASSHLRGEDGYT
abundance: .; len: 14; j_gene: TRBJ1-4; v_gene: TRBV4-1; CDR3aa: ASSQVGRERREKLF
abundance: once; len: 12; j_gene: TRBJ2-3; v_gene: TRBV2; CDR3aa: ASTAGYSTDTQY
abundance: .; len: 13; j_gene: TRBJ1-2; v_gene: TRBV7-6; CDR3aa: ASSLDGRGRDGYT
abundance: .; len: 16; j_gene: TRBJ1-5; v_gene: TRBV19; CDR3aa: ASSIVILDTGSYQPQH
abundance: .; len: 12; j_gene: TRBJ2-2; v_gene: TRBV3-1/TRBV3-2; CDR3aa: ASRNTGDTGELF
abundance: .; len: 12; j_gene: TRBJ1-6; v_gene: TRBV27; CDR3aa: ASRIGGMDSPLH
abundance: .; len: 11; j_gene: TRBJ2-7; v_gene: TRBV7-6; CDR3aa: ASSLRQTYEQY
abundance: once; len: 13; j_gene: TRBJ1-4; v_gene: TRBV3-1/TRBV3-2; CDR3aa: ASSQVGGDNEKLF
abundance: .; len: 11; j_gene: TRBJ1-2; v_gene: TRBV19; CDR3aa: ASSLDTGLGYT
abundance: .; len: 13; j_gene: TRBJ2-2; v_gene: TRBV5-4; CDR3aa: ASRPTGSNTGELF
abundance: .; len: 13; j_gene: TRBJ1-2; v_gene: TRBV18; CDR3aa: ASSRTGQGGYGYT
abundance: .; len: 13; j_gene: TRBJ2-2; v_gene: TRBV7-9; CDR3aa: ASSTSTGNTGELF
abundance: .; len: 12; j_gene: TRBJ2-3; v_gene: TRBV28; CDR3aa: ASSLTARVPTQY
abundance: .; len: 15; j_gene: TRBJ1-2; v_gene: TRBV5-1; CDR3aa: ASSQGQELTVWSGYT
abundance: .; len: 12; j_gene: TRBJ2-3; v_gene: TRBV25-1; CDR3aa: ASSDSLYTDTQY
abundance: few; len: 15; j_gene: TRBJ1-3; v_gene: TRBV2; CDR3aa: ASMKDTGSTSGNTIY
abundance: .; len: 12; j_gene: TRBJ2-3; v_gene: TRBV27; CDR3aa: ASSSPQGTYTQY
abundance: .; len: 14; j_gene: TRBJ2-3; v_gene: TRBV27; CDR3aa: ASSPTSGGGTDTQY
abundance: .; len: 13; j_gene: TRBJ2-1; v_gene: TRBV11-2; CDR3aa: ASSLDPGRGNEQF
abundance: .; len: 11; j_gene: TRBJ1-5; v_gene: TRBV29-1; CDR3aa: SVQQYSNQPQH
abundance: .; len: 12; j_gene: TRBJ2-5; v_gene: TRBV11-3; CDR3aa: ASSKGTGKETQY
abundance: .; len: 13; j_gene: TRBJ1-5; v_gene: TRBV5-1; CDR3aa: ASSLLSGGNQPQH